This paragraph covers one T cell receptor (beta chain) sequence. The data stem from a study of blood T cell repertoires in COVID-19. Clones were sequenced by immunoSEQ multiplex PCR, and TCRdb holds only the in-frame ones, with some missing. The sample carries about 340,000 clones, about 86% recorded once. This CDR3 region has 11 residues. Trimming at V came to 6 bases and at J to 6 bases, leaving 0 bases not matched to a gene. The V call is TRBV12-3 or TRBV12-4, the J call TRBJ1-1; 8 bases are a match to TRBD1. Sequencing was performed on PBMCs or T cells enriched from blood (not recorded which). The source of this sequence is a woman aged 40 to 50 with acute COVID-19. CDR3 in amino acids: CASSRGPEAFF. The CDR3, as DNA: TGTGCCAGCAGCAGGGGGCCTGAAGCTTTCTTT.